The source of this TCR beta chain is a study of T cells in Graves' hyperthyroidism and ophthalmopathy. This clonotype has ten or more counts. Its antigen is not known. Using RNA transcripts as the source, TCR beta CDR3 regions were amplified. First-round RT-PCR targeting the TCR CDR3 was performed with the HTBI primer set. From the multiplex PCR reads, TCRdb called clonotypes with MiXCR, one entry per CDR3 protein. The data hold some 440,000 distinct CDR3 sequences, with less than 20% observed a single time. The CDR3 contains 13 residues. Trimming pared 3 bases from V and 7 bases from J, leaving 13 bases between. Germline values: CDR1 KGHSH, CDR2 LQKENI. General study findings and limits: Ophthalmopathy stood apart from stable hyperthyroidism in a 13 V-J model. The model anticipated ophthalmopathy a median around six months pre-onset. Clonotypes that were expanded in thyroid above 0.001 mostly appeared in blood too.

V is TRBV18 and J is TRBJ2-7; D unclear. This receptor was taken from a woman aged 18-29 years with Graves' hyperthyroidism. Sequenced input: blood. CDR3 region: CASSPDPTREQYF. The CDR3 bases are TGTGCCAGCTCACCGGACCCTACTCGGGAGCAGTACTTC.